Following are 10 T cell receptor beta chains from one sample sequenced in a study of T cell responses to AZD1222 COVID-19 vaccine. Produced via immunoSEQ multiplex PCR; TCRdb's table is partial and in-frame only. Here the sample spans about 170,000 clones, roughly 85% being singletons. The sequencing used peripheral blood, collected 28 days after the second AZD1222 dose. The receptors here all came from an adult who received the AZD1222 COVID-19 vaccine.

The V gene is TRBV24-1, the J gene TRBJ2-5, with 7 bases lining up with TRBD1. The germline gives CDR1 KGHDR, CDR2 SFDVKD. The CDR3 contains 15 residues. Trimming at V came to 4 bases and at J to 5 bases, leaving 9 bases not matched to a gene. The CDR3, as DNA: TGTGCCACCAGTGAGATCGACAGGGTAGGCGAGACCCAGTACTTC. As protein: CATSEIDRVGETQYF.

The rearrangement joins TRBV5-1 to TRBJ1-1; TRBD1 aligns across 7 bases. CDR1 and CDR2 (germline): SGHRS, YFSETQ. With V trimmed by 0 bases and J by 4 bases, 3 bases remained unmatched. The CDR3 consists of 14 residues. This CDR3 is CASSLGPGGTEAFF. Here the CDR3 DNA reads TGCGCCAGCAGCTTGGGTCCAGGGGGCACTGAAGCTTTCTTT. Using reference TRBV5-1 and TRBJ1-1 for the parts outside the CDR3, the full variable domain is KAGVTQTPRYLIKTRGQQVTLSCSPISGHRSVSWYQQTPGQGLQFLFEYFSETQRNKGNFPGRFSGRQFSNSRSEMNVSTLELGDSALYLCASSLGPGGTEAFFGQGTRLTVV.

This clone was observed a few times. The genes are TRBV12-3 or TRBV12-4 and TRBJ2-7; D unclear. CDR3 length: 13 amino acids. V lost 3 bases and J lost 4, with 10 bases in between. CDR3 nucleotide sequence: TGTGCCAGCAGTTTTGGGTGGTCTTACGAGCAGTACTTC. It encodes CASSFGWSYEQYF.

The genes are TRBV4-1 and TRBJ1-2; D is possibly TRBD1 (5 bases). The CDR3 loop spans 15 amino acids. Trimming removed 1 base from V and 5 bases from J, with 14 bases in between. CDR1 and CDR2 from the germline V gene are MGHRA and YSYEKL. The CDR3 protein is CASSQGPIGGYGYTF. DNA for the CDR3: TGCGCCAGCAGCCAAGGACCGATCGGGGGGTATGGCTACACCTTC.

The rearrangement joins TRBV3-1 (or the pseudogene TRBV3-2) to TRBJ2-3, with TRBD2 matching 10 bases. CDR3 length: 18 amino acids. The trim removed 4 bases at V and 1 base at J, leaving 11 bases unmatched. Germline-derived CDR1 and CDR2 are LGHDT and YNNKEL (reference sequence). The CDR3 nucleotides read TGTGCCAGCAGCCGAACCCCCGTAGCGGGGGGCCGCACAGATACGCAGTATTTT. Its translation is CASSRTPVAGGRTDTQYF.

The chain employs TRBV5-1 and TRBJ2-1, with D maybe TRBD2 (6 bases). In germline, CDR1 is SGHRS, CDR2 YFSETQ. V was cut by 6 bases and J by 1 base, with 20 bases left in between. There are 17 residues in the CDR3. CDR3 nucleotide sequence: TGCGCCAGCACCGGGGGTATCGGGGAAAGTTCCTACAATGAGCAGTTCTTC. This encodes CASTGGIGESSYNEQFF.

The chain couples TRBV5-1 to TRBJ2-1; possible D gene TRBD2, 6 bases. The CDR3 has 14 residues. Germline V lookup: CDR1 SGHRS, CDR2 YFSETQ. V was cut by 0 bases and J by 8 bases, with 12 bases left in between. The CDR3 loop is CASSLDAGIYEQFF. The DNA for the CDR3 is TGCGCCAGCAGCTTGGACGCGGGGATCTATGAGCAGTTCTTC.

The J gene is TRBJ1-5, the V gene TRBV2; the match to TRBD1 covers 11 bases. CDR1 and CDR2 (germline): SNHLY, FYNNEI. The junction had 5 bases not matched to a gene; V was cut back by 4 bases and J by 6 bases. The CDR3 is made up of 15 amino acids. CDR3 bases: TGTGCCAGCAGTGCGGGACAGGGGGTTTTTCAGCCCCAGCATTTT. Encoded protein: CASSAGQGVFQPQHF.

This clone was seen just once. The genes are TRBV30 and TRBJ1-5, with D unclear. Germline-derived CDR1 and CDR2 are GTSNPN and SVGIG (reference sequence). This CDR3 comprises 13 residues. Trimming cost V 0 bases and J 1 base, with 4 bases left between them. This CDR3 is CAWSVGSNQPQHF. The CDR3 DNA sequence: TGTGCCTGGAGTGTCGGAAGCAATCAGCCCCAGCATTTT.

The rearrangement uses TRBV27 and TRBJ1-2, with TRBD1 matching over 7 bases. This CDR3 has 15 amino acids. The junction had 8 bases not matched to a gene; V was cut back by 4 bases and J by 3 bases. In germline, CDR1 is MNHEY, CDR2 SMNVEV (reference sequence). The chain's CDR3 is CASSSTGNGDYGYTF. CDR3 coding DNA: TGTGCCAGCAGTTCGACAGGGAATGGTGACTATGGCTACACCTTC.